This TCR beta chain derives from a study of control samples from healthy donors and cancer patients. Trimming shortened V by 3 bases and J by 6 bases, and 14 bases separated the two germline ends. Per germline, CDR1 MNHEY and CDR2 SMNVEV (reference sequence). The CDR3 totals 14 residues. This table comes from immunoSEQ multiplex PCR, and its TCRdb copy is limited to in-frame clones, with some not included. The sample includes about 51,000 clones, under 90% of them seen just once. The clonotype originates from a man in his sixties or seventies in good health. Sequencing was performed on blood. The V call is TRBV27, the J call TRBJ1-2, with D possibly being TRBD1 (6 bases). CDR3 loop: CASSFQGKGNGYTF. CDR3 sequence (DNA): TGTGCCAGCAGTTTCCAGGGGAAAGGGAATGGCTACACCTTC.